This entry is about one T cell receptor (beta chain). The sample is drawn from a study of blood T cell repertoires in COVID-19. Study at large: Researchers got acute and convalescent COVID-19 samples from the United States, Italy and Spain. Sample material is recorded as cDNA or gDNA derived from T cells, B-cell-depleted T cells, or PBMCs.

The CDR3 sequence is 15 residues long. V was cut by 4 bases and J by 5 bases, with 17 bases left in between. CDR1 SGHVS and CDR2 FQNEAQ come from the germline V gene. Per the authors' pipeline: Researchers report that nucleated cell counts were estimated from reference gene primer amplification. Using immunoSEQ multiplex PCR, the repertoire was profiled, and TCRdb retains in-frame clones only, with some absent. That table supplies the V and J calls and clone size; D and trimming were determined from the DNA. The sample comprises roughly 33,000 clones, roughly 90% of which are singletons, and 10% to 15% rests with the top ten.

This clonotype was sampled from a human donor in a cohort sampled during active COVID-19. The sample taken for sequencing was peripheral blood. V and J are TRBV7-8 and TRBJ2-5, with D maybe TRBD2 (5 bases). The CDR3 protein is CASSSFGGLGETQYF. CDR3 DNA: TGTGCCAGCAGCTCCTTTGGAGGACTGGGGGAGACCCAGTACTTC.